A single sample is the source of the 31 T cell receptor beta chains below, sequenced in a study of T cell responses to AZD1222 COVID-19 vaccine. Only in-frame clones appear in the TCRdb table, and some are missing; sequencing was by immunoSEQ multiplex PCR. Of about 140,000 clones in the sample, 70% to 90% were seen once. The sample in question was peripheral blood, obtained on day 0 of AZD1222 vaccination. The origin of the receptors is an adult in good health.

The chain has TRBV6-5 and TRBJ1-5; D perhaps matches TRBD1 (6 bases). The V gene lost 2 bases and the J gene lost 9 bases, with 17 bases spanning the gap. This CDR3 comprises 15 residues. The germline V gene has CDR1 MNHEY and CDR2 SVGAGI. DNA for the CDR3: TGTGCCAGCAGTTACGGAACAGGGCCGGTATGGCCCCAGCATTTT. Protein: CASSYGTGPVWPQHF.

The J gene is TRBJ2-7, the V gene TRBV5-1, with 9 bases fitting TRBD1. This CDR3 has 13 amino acids. J was trimmed by 3 bases and V by 3 bases; bases with no gene match: 1. Germline CDR1 is SGHRS and CDR2 is YFSETQ. The CDR3 nucleotides are TGCGCCAGCAGCTCGACAGGGGGCTACGAGCAGTACTTC. Its protein product is CASSSTGGYEQYF.

The chain has TRBV6-6 and TRBJ2-7; 9 nucleotides agree with TRBD2. The germline V gene has CDR1 MNHNY and CDR2 SVGAGI (reference sequence). This CDR3 is 14 amino acids long. V shed 6 bases, J shed 6 bases, and the junction held 9 bases outside the gene matches. The CDR3, as DNA: TGTGCCAGCAGCGTCTCTAGCGGGGCGCCCGAGCAGTACTTC. The encoded protein is CASSVSSGAPEQYF.

The chain recombines TRBV4-3 with TRBJ2-7, with D possibly being TRBD1 or TRBD2 (7 bases each). The V end lost 0 bases, the J end lost 3 bases, and 12 bases lay between the germline ends. This CDR3 is 15 amino acids long. CDR1 is LGHNA, CDR2 YSLEER, per germline. In DNA, the CDR3 is TGCGCCAGCAGCCAAGACAGGGGGGGATACTACGAGCAGTACTTC. Translated: CASSQDRGGYYEQYF.

The V and J genes are TRBV28 and TRBJ1-6; D is uncertain. The CDR3 extends over 14 amino acids. The germline CDR1 and CDR2 sequences are MDHEN and SYDVKM. Trimming cost V 2 bases and J 11 bases, with 13 bases left between them. This CDR3 is CASSLNKINPPLHF. The CDR3 DNA sequence: TGTGCCAGCAGTTTAAACAAAATAAATCCACCCCTCCACTTT.

The gene calls are TRBV6-5 and TRBJ2-5; D remains unclear. The germline V gene has CDR1 MNHEY and CDR2 SVGAGI. V was pared by 2 bases and J by 10 bases, with 20 bases between. The CDR3 has 15 amino acids. The CDR3 is CASSYTQARTSSQYF. The DNA for the CDR3 is TGTGCCAGCAGTTACACCCAGGCCCGCACGTCTAGCCAGTACTTC.

This clone was detected a few times. The chain is built from TRBV11-2 and TRBJ1-4; D is possibly TRBD1 (5 bases). V lost 5 bases to trimming and J lost 2 bases, with 21 bases between them. The CDR3 loop spans 18 amino acids. CDR1 SGHAT and CDR2 FQNNGV come from the germline V gene. CDR3 residues: CASSPRRAAGGTNEKLFF. The CDR3 DNA reads TGTGCCAGCAGCCCCCGGCGCGCCGCGGGGGGGACTAATGAAAAACTGTTTTTT.

This chain joins TRBV7-3 and TRBJ1-1, with D maybe TRBD1 (5 bases). V was pared by 0 bases and J by 1 base, with 6 bases between. Germline V gives CDR1 SGHTA, CDR2 FQGTGA. The CDR3 totals 14 residues. The CDR3 DNA follows: TGTGCCAGCAGCTTAACAGGGACGAACACTGAAGCTTTCTTT. Its translation: CASSLTGTNTEAFF. Drawing the rest from reference TRBV7-3 and TRBJ1-1, the complete variable domain is GAGVSQTPSNKVTEKGKYVELRCDPISGHTALYWYRQSLGQGPEFLIYFQGTGAADDSGLPNDRFFAVRPEGSVSTLKIQRTERGDSAVYLCASSLTGTNTEAFFGQGTRLTVV.

The CDR3, as DNA: TGTGCCAGCAGCCAAGATCTGCTAGCGGTTCGGCACGAGCAGTACTTC. Translation gives CASSQDLLAVRHEQYF. This chain joins TRBV3-1 (or the pseudogene TRBV3-2) and TRBJ2-7; TRBD2 agrees at 7 bases. This CDR3 is built from 16 residues. Germline V lookup: CDR1 LGHDT, CDR2 YNNKEL (reference sequence). V lost 0 bases, J lost 5 bases, and 10 bases stayed unmatched.

This clone was picked up one time. The chain links TRBV5-4 to TRBJ2-3; D uncertain. The CDR3 sequence is 15 residues long. Between the trimmed V and J ends, which lost 2 bases and 0 bases, there was a span of 10 bases. In germline, CDR1 is SGHNT, CDR2 YYREEE (reference sequence). The CDR3 loop reads CASSLGPTSTDTQYF. The CDR3 DNA reads as TGTGCCAGCAGCTTAGGTCCTACTAGCACAGATACGCAGTATTTT.

A few counts support this clone. The rearrangement links TRBV30 to TRBJ2-7; possibly TRBD2 for D (6 bases). CDR1 and CDR2 from the germline V gene are GTSNPN and SVGIG (reference sequence). With 4 bases removed from V and 0 bases from J, the gap between germline ends came to 16 bases. CDR3 length: 15 amino acids. Here the CDR3 DNA reads TGTGCCTGGACCCTGGGACTTCTACCCTCCTACGAGCAGTACTTC. Encoded protein: CAWTLGLLPSYEQYF.

CDR3 sequence reads: CASSIQGNEQFF. The CDR3 nucleotides read TGTGCCAGTAGTATCCAGGGGAATGAGCAGTTCTTC. The chain recombines TRBV19 with TRBJ2-1; a weak D match, TRBD1 (6 bases). The CDR3 contains 12 residues. V was cut by 3 bases and J by 7 bases, with 7 bases left in between. CDR1 and CDR2 from the germline V gene are LNHDA and SQIVND (reference sequence). Looking up the rest from reference TRBV19 and TRBJ2-1 gives the full variable domain: DGGITQSPKYLFRKEGQNVTLSCEQNLNHDAMYWYRQDPGQGLRLIYYSQIVNDFQKGDIAEGYSVSREKKESFPLTVTSAQKNPTAFYLCASSIQGNEQFFGPGTRLTVL.

The J gene is TRBJ2-3, the V gene TRBV7-3; D unresolved. The CDR3 totals 14 residues. Deletions cut 2 bases from V and 3 bases from J, with 9 bases between. CDR1 is SGHTA, CDR2 FQGTGA, per germline. Written as DNA, the CDR3 is TGTGCCAGCAGCTTATGGGCCAGGACAGATACGCAGTATTTT. As protein: CASSLWARTDTQYF.

The chain has TRBV4-1 and TRBJ1-1; D perhaps matches TRBD1 (5 bases). The CDR3 has 16 residues. The V and J ends lost 2 bases and 3 bases respectively, with 16 bases between them. CDR1 is MGHRA and CDR2 is YSYEKL in the germline V gene. CDR3 region: CASSQRSGVRYTEAFF. Here the CDR3 DNA reads TGCGCCAGCAGCCAAAGGTCGGGGGTTCGGTACACTGAAGCTTTCTTT.

The chain combines TRBV29-1 with TRBJ1-5, with D tentatively TRBD1 (6 bases). There are 14 residues in the CDR3. V was pared by 4 bases and J by 0 bases, with 10 bases between. Germline V lookup: CDR1 SQVTM, CDR2 ANQGSEA. The CDR3 region is CSVGGAYSNQPQHF. The CDR3 DNA reads TGCAGCGTTGGGGGGGCCTATAGCAATCAGCCCCAGCATTTT.

The chain carries TRBV19 and TRBJ2-5, with D hard to call. The CDR3 is 15 residues long. Germline loops: CDR1 LNHDA, CDR2 SQIVND (reference sequence). V lost 2 bases, J lost 5 bases, and 15 bases lay in between. The CDR3 is CASSIRAHLGETQYF. The CDR3 DNA is TGTGCCAGTAGTATAAGAGCGCACCTGGGGGAGACCCAGTACTTC. The full variable domain, its missing parts supplied by reference TRBV19 and TRBJ2-5, is DGGITQSPKYLFRKEGQNVTLSCEQNLNHDAMYWYRQDPGQGLRLIYYSQIVNDFQKGDIAEGYSVSREKKESFPLTVTSAQKNPTAFYLCASSIRAHLGETQYFGPGTRLLVL.

To note about this clone: The sample holds other DNA sequences that translate to the same CDR3. This chain links TRBV5-5 with TRBJ1-1; D is unclear. The CDR3 length is 13 residues. The germline CDR1 and CDR2 sequences are SGHKS and YYEKEE (reference sequence). The V gene lost 0 bases and the J gene lost 1 base, with 4 bases spanning the gap. The CDR3: CASSLGPNTEAFF. CDR3 DNA sequence: TGTGCCAGCAGCTTGGGTCCGAACACTGAAGCTTTCTTT.

The V and J genes are TRBV5-6 and TRBJ2-3, with D tentatively TRBD2 (5 bases). V lost 4 bases and J 2 bases, leaving 11 bases between the germline ends. Germline-derived CDR1 and CDR2 are SGHDT and YYEEEE. The CDR3 has 14 residues. CDR3 nucleotide sequence: TGTGCCAGCAGCCCCGTCGGGATCACAGATACGCAGTATTTT. Translating gives CASSPVGITDTQYF. Supplemented by reference TRBV5-6 and TRBJ2-3, the full variable domain reads DAGVTQSPTHLIKTRGQQVTLRCSPKSGHDTVSWYQQALGQGPQFIFQYYEEEERQRGNFPDRFSGHQFPNYSSELNVNALLLGDSALYLCASSPVGITDTQYFGPGTRLTVL.

The chain has TRBV28 and TRBJ2-5; D may be TRBD1 (6 bases). Germline CDR1 and CDR2: MDHEN and SYDVKM. The CDR3 has 16 residues. The germline V and J ends were trimmed by 6 bases and 0 bases, with 17 bases remaining between them. This CDR3 is CASRTWTGTNQETQYF. CDR3 sequence (DNA): TGTGCCAGCAGGACTTGGACCGGGACAAACCAAGAGACCCAGTACTTC.

The V and J genes are TRBV7-2 and TRBJ2-7; the D call may be TRBD1 or TRBD2 (7 bases each). The CDR3 extends over 14 amino acids. V lost 4 bases, J lost 9 bases, and 19 bases lay in between. The germline CDR1 and CDR2 sequences are SGHTA and FQGNSA. In nucleotides, the CDR3 is TGTGCCAGCAGCTCCCAGGGGGGGATATCCCCGCAGTACTTC. This sequence encodes CASSSQGGISPQYF.

The chain recombines TRBV7-2 with TRBJ1-2; no clear D. This CDR3 has 15 amino acids. Germline CDR1 is SGHTA and CDR2 is FQGNSA. Trimming cost V 2 bases and J 5 bases, with 15 bases left between them. CDR3 loop: CASSLRRIVYYGYTF. The CDR3 bases are TGTGCCAGCAGCTTACGCCGGATCGTTTATTATGGCTACACCTTC. Looking up the rest from reference TRBV7-2 and TRBJ1-2 gives the full variable domain: GAGVSQSPSNKVTEKGKDVELRCDPISGHTALYWYRQSLGQGLEFLIYFQGNSAPDKSGLPSDRFSAERTGGSVSTLTIQRTQQEDSAVYLCASSLRRIVYYGYTFGSGTRLTVV.

Only one count was recorded for this clone. V usage is TRBV2 and J usage is TRBJ1-2; D is uncertain. The CDR3 runs to 14 residues. CDR1 SNHLY and CDR2 FYNNEI come from the germline V gene. Between the trimmed V and J ends, which lost 4 bases and 10 bases, there was a span of 19 bases. The CDR3: CASSGLTVTAVYTF. The CDR3 DNA sequence: TGTGCCAGCAGTGGCTTGACCGTCACCGCGGTCTACACCTTC. The full variable domain, its missing parts supplied by reference TRBV2 and TRBJ1-2, is EPEVTQTPSHQVTQMGQEVILRCVPISNHLYFYWYRQILGQKVEFLVSFYNNEISEKSEIFDDQFSVERPDGSNFTLKIRSTKLEDSAMYFCASSGLTVTAVYTFGSGTRLTVV.

V and J are TRBV19 and TRBJ1-3; D gene unclear. V dropped 6 bases and J dropped 0 bases, with 9 bases sitting between them. This CDR3 is 14 amino acids long. Germline CDR1 and CDR2: LNHDA and SQIVND (reference sequence). The CDR3 DNA follows: TGTGCCAGTAGGGAGATGGGCTCTGGAAACACCATATATTTT. Amino acids: CASREMGSGNTIYF.

The rearrangement uses TRBV4-3 and TRBJ2-7, with 10 bases fitting TRBD2. V gave up 4 bases and J gave up 6 bases; unmatched junction bases: 9. Germline V gene data show CDR1 as LGHNA and CDR2 as YSLEER. The CDR3 is 15 residues long. CDR3 nucleotides: TGCGCCAGCAGCCGCCGAGCGGGAGGGTTCGCCGAGCAGTACTTC. Translating it yields CASSRRAGGFAEQYF.

This chain connects TRBV21-1 to TRBJ2-1; the table assigns TRBD2, which was not confirmed against the DNA. TRBV21-1 is a documented pseudogene. This CDR3 is 19 amino acids long. CDR3 nucleotide sequence: TGTGCCAGCAGCAAAAGACTAGCGGGGGACCCAAGCCCCTACAATGAGCAGTTCTTC. As protein: CASSKRLAGDPSPYNEQFF.

This clone was detected only a few times. V usage is TRBV5-6 and J usage is TRBJ1-5, with D uncertain. V gave up 4 bases and J gave up 1 base, with 9 bases separating them. CDR3 length equals 14 residues. Germline values: CDR1 SGHDT, CDR2 YYEEEE. The CDR3 region is CASSDGVSNQPQHF. DNA of the CDR3: TGTGCCAGCAGCGACGGTGTGAGCAATCAGCCCCAGCATTTT.

This chain joins TRBV10-1 and TRBJ1-5; the D is unclear. CDR3 length: 13 residues. V lost 6 bases to trimming and J lost 1 base, with 7 bases between them. Per the germline V gene, CDR1 is WNHNN and CDR2 is SYGVQD (reference sequence). The CDR3 nucleotides read TGCGCCAGCAGGGTTGTGAGCAATCAGCCCCAGCATTTT. It encodes CASRVVSNQPQHF.

The V call is TRBV30, the J call TRBJ1-5, with D hard to call. This CDR3 has 15 amino acids. CDR1 and CDR2 (germline): GTSNPN, SVGIG (reference sequence). V was pared by 2 bases and J by 3 bases, with 14 bases between. CDR3 sequence reads: CAWSLTGIANQPQHF. CDR3 bases: TGTGCCTGGAGTCTTACCGGGATCGCCAATCAGCCCCAGCATTTT.

This clone has just a few counts. CDR3 DNA: TGTGCCAGCAGCTTAGATGTGGGCACTCAGCCCCAGCATTTT. Its translation: CASSLDVGTQPQHF. The chain is built from TRBV7-2 and TRBJ1-5; D is unresolved. The CDR3 runs to 14 residues. Looked up from germline, CDR1 is SGHTA and CDR2 is FQGNSA. V was cut by 1 base and J by 6 bases, with 10 bases left in between.

The V call is TRBV19, the J call TRBJ2-1; TRBD2 might be the D (6 bases). There are 15 residues in the CDR3. CDR1 is LNHDA and CDR2 is SQIVND in the germline V gene (reference sequence). The V gene lost 4 bases and the J gene lost 0 bases, with 10 bases spanning the gap. CDR3 sequence: CASSKISGSYNEQFF. The CDR3 DNA follows: TGTGCCAGTAGTAAGATTAGCGGCTCCTACAATGAGCAGTTCTTC.

The chain carries TRBV4-2 and TRBJ2-5; the D is unclear. Looked up from germline, CDR1 is LGHNA and CDR2 is YNFKEQ. The CDR3 covers 16 residues. V lost 4 bases, J lost 0 bases, and 15 bases lay in between. DNA of the CDR3: TGTGCCAGCAGCCGAGACCGACGCCTTGACCAAGAGACCCAGTACTTC. Translating it yields CASSRDRRLDQETQYF.